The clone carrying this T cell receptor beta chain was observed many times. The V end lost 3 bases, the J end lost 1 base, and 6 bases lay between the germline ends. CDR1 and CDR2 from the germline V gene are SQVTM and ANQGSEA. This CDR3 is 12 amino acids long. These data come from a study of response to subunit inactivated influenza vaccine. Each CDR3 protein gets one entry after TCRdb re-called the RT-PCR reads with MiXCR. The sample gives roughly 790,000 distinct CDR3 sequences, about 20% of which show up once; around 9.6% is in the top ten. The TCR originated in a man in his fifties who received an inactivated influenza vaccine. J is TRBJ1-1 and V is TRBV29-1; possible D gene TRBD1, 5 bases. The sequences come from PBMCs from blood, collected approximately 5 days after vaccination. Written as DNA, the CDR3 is TGCAGCGTTGACCAGGGGAACACTGAAGCTTTCTTT. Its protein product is CSVDQGNTEAFF.